This T cell receptor beta chain was recovered during a study of long-term antiretroviral therapy in people with HIV. United States facilities provided treatment to all participants with HIV. Samples held roughly 0.95-10 million cryopreserved PBMC before DNA extraction. Turning to this clone: Its antigen is unidentified.

Survey-level resolution applied to immunoSEQ assay v3.0. Data came from immunoSEQ multiplex PCR; TCRdb stores just in-frame clones and leaves some out. This repertoire shows approximately 35,000 clones, about 83% found once; its top ten account for roughly 7.1%. Germline CDR1 LGHNT, CDR2 FRNRAP. Losses at the gene ends were 1 base for V and 7 bases for J; bases not matched to a gene: 4. The CDR3 covers 15 residues. Study outcomes and limitations: Clones that had undergone expansion before ART dominated the repertoire at all time points.

This TCR was recovered from a woman aged 45-65 years with HIV. Sequenced here: unsorted PBMCs, sampled 2 years after starting antiretroviral therapy. The chain joins TRBV12-5 to TRBJ2-2; 9 bases fit TRBD1. The CDR3 DNA sequence: TGTGCTAGTGGTTTGGAGACAGGGGGAGGCGGGGAGCTGTTTTTT. This gives the protein CASGLETGGGGELFF.